The 30 T cell receptor beta chains below come from one sample, sequenced in a study of T-cell reconstitution after alpha-beta-depleted transplantation in children. The authors prepared the TCRbeta library with unique molecular identifiers. TCRdb re-called the PCR reads through MiXCR, storing one row per CDR3 protein. The sample shows about 610,000 distinct CDR3 sequences, roughly 27% of them seen only once. The material sequenced was PBMCs, taken before TCRalphabeta/CD19-depleted stem cell transplant. These receptors came from a boy under two years old with Wiskott-Aldrich syndrome, due to receive a stem cell transplant.

CDR3 in amino acids: CASSLDQGATYEQYF. The DNA of the CDR3 is TGCGCCAGCAGCTTGGATCAGGGTGCGACCTACGAGCAGTACTTC. The chain is built from TRBV5-1 and TRBJ2-7; the D gene is possibly TRBD1 (5 bases). Germline V lookup: CDR1 SGHRS, CDR2 YFSETQ. The CDR3 length is 15 residues. V was trimmed by 0 bases and J by 2 bases, leaving 12 bases between them. The full variable domain, in which reference TRBV5-1 and TRBJ2-7 provide the parts outside the CDR3, is KAGVTQTPRYLIKTRGQQVTLSCSPISGHRSVSWYQQTPGQGLQFLFEYFSETQRNKGNFPGRFSGRQFSNSRSEMNVSTLELGDSALYLCASSLDQGATYEQYFGPGTRLTVT.

The chain has TRBV5-1 and TRBJ2-1; D perhaps matches TRBD2 (5 bases). The CDR3 has 13 residues. CDR1 is SGHRS, CDR2 YFSETQ, per germline. With 3 bases removed from V and 6 bases from J, the gap between germline ends came to 10 bases. The CDR3 nucleotides read TGCGCCAGCAGCTCTGCTGGGAGCAATGAGCAGTTCTTC. It specifies CASSSAGSNEQFF.

This clonotype was observed a handful of times. The chain employs TRBV7-6 and TRBJ2-7; TRBD2 matches 9 bases. V dropped 2 bases and J dropped 4; count of bases not matched to a gene: 3. CDR3 length equals 14 residues. Germline V gene sequence: CDR1 SGHVS, CDR2 FNYEAQ. DNA for the CDR3: TGTGCCAGCAGCTTAATAGCGGGGGTATACGAGCAGTACTTC. It codes for CASSLIAGVYEQYF. Full variable domain (remainder filled in from reference TRBV7-6 and TRBJ2-7): GAGVSQSPRYKVTKRGQDVALRCDPISGHVSLYWYRQALGQGPEFLTYFNYEAQQDKSGLPNDRFSAERPEGSISTLTIQRTEQRDSAMYRCASSLIAGVYEQYFGPGTRLTVT.

The V gene is TRBV29-1, the J gene TRBJ2-1, with 9 positions matching TRBD2. V trimming: 7 bases; J trimming: 0 bases; junction bases outside the gene matches: 7. The CDR3 runs to 15 residues. Germline-derived CDR1 and CDR2 are SQVTM and ANQGSEA. The CDR3 DNA reads TGCAGCGCTGGAGGTAGCGGGAGCTCCTACAATGAGCAGTTCTTC. It translates to CSAGGSGSSYNEQFF.

J is TRBJ2-7 and V is TRBV7-8; 7 bases line up with TRBD2. The V and J ends lost 8 bases and 2 bases, in that order; junction bases with no gene match: 6. The CDR3 runs 13 residues. CDR1 SGHVS and CDR2 FQNEAQ come from the germline V gene. The CDR3 loop is CASARESAYEQYF. Here the CDR3 DNA reads TGTGCCAGCGCGCGGGAGTCCGCCTACGAGCAGTACTTC.

The chain employs TRBV7-8 and TRBJ1-2; tentative D call: TRBD1 (6 bases). CDR3 length: 13 residues. Germline assignment: CDR1 SGHVS and CDR2 FQNEAQ. Between the trimmed V and J ends, which lost 4 bases and 7 bases, there was a span of 13 bases. For the CDR3, the DNA is TGTGCCAGCAGCTATCTACAGGGAAGTGGCTACACCTTC. Amino acid sequence: CASSYLQGSGYTF.

This clonotype was recorded a few times. The V gene is TRBV5-1, the J gene TRBJ2-1; TRBD2 is a possible D gene (6 bases). This CDR3 is 14 amino acids long. Germline CDR1 and CDR2: SGHRS and YFSETQ. V gave up 7 bases and J gave up 5 bases, with 16 bases separating them. The DNA for the CDR3 is TGCGCCAGCGCGATGGGAGCGGGCGACAATGAGCAGTTCTTC. The encoded protein is CASAMGAGDNEQFF.

The chain combines TRBV7-6 with TRBJ2-1; 8 bases map to TRBD2. CDR1 is SGHVS and CDR2 is FNYEAQ in the germline V gene. This CDR3 is built from 17 residues. With 4 bases clipped from V and 7 bases from J, the junction kept 15 bases outside the gene matches. The CDR3 region has the DNA TGTGCCAGCAGCTCCAGGGGAGCGGGAGTTAGGGGGAATGAGCAGTTCTTC. It codes for CASSSRGAGVRGNEQFF.

The chain links TRBV4-1 to TRBJ2-1; 12 bases match TRBD2. The germline V gene encodes CDR1 MGHRA and CDR2 YSYEKL. The CDR3 is made up of 16 amino acids. The trim removed 1 base at V and 13 bases at J, leaving 11 bases unmatched. The DNA for the CDR3 is TGCGCCAGCAGCCAAGCGACTAGCGGGAGCCGGGCATCCCAGTTCTTC. As protein: CASSQATSGSRASQFF.

This clonotype has a handful of counts. The chain joins TRBV5-6 to TRBJ2-7; perhaps TRBD1 as D (6 bases). Germline CDR1 SGHDT, CDR2 YYEEEE. This CDR3 has 13 amino acids. V was shortened by 3 bases and J by 3 bases, with 10 bases between the two germline ends. The chain's CDR3 is CASSWGPSYEQYF. Here the CDR3 DNA reads TGTGCCAGCAGCTGGGGGCCTAGCTACGAGCAGTACTTC.

The V gene is TRBV5-1, the J gene TRBJ2-3; 8 bases fit TRBD2. The germline CDR1 and CDR2 sequences are SGHRS and YFSETQ. This CDR3 is built from 15 residues. Losses at the gene ends were 4 bases for V and 1 base for J; bases not matched to a gene: 5. CDR3 sequence (DNA): TGCGCCAGCAGCCCCCGGGAGGGGGGCACAGATACGCAGTATTTT. Its protein is CASSPREGGTDTQYF.

This clonotype was counted only a few times. The CDR3 nucleotides are TGCAGCGTTAGAGGGACCGCGGACACCGGGGAGCTGTTTTTT. Translation gives CSVRGTADTGELFF. The chain has TRBV29-1 and TRBJ2-2; D might be TRBD1 or TRBD2, each matching 5 bases. The germline gives CDR1 SQVTM, CDR2 ANQGSEA. The CDR3 contains 14 residues. Trimming left V 5 bases short and J 3 bases short, with 13 bases between.

This chain uses TRBV27 with TRBJ2-1, with 14 bases matching TRBD2. CDR3 length: 17 residues. The germline CDR1 and CDR2 sequences are MNHEY and SMNVEV (reference sequence). The ends lost 1 base at V and 12 bases at J; junction bases unmatched: 11. The CDR3 DNA reads TGTGCCAGCAGTTTATTGTTCGGGACTAGCGGGAGTGTTGGGCAGTTCTTC. Protein: CASSLLFGTSGSVGQFF.

This clonotype was seen repeatedly, ten times or more. Sequence at one end of the junction differs from germline and may be a read error. The V call is TRBV5-1, the J call TRBJ2-2; D remains ambiguous. Germline CDR1 and CDR2: SGHRS and YFSETQ. The CDR3 contains 12 residues. CDR3 in DNA: TGTGCCAGCAGCTTTGGCACCGGGGAGCTGTTTTTT. Translated: CASSFGTGELFF. Based on the CDR3 plus reference TRBV5-1 and TRBJ2-2, the full variable domain is KAGVTQTPRYLIKTRGQQVTLSCSPISGHRSVSWYQQTPGQGLQFLFEYFSETQRNKGNFPGRFSGRQFSNSRSEMNVSTLELGDSALYLCASSFGTGELFFGEGSRLTVL.

The chain joins TRBV5-5 to TRBJ2-1; the D is unclear. The germline CDR1 and CDR2 sequences are SGHKS and YYEKEE (reference sequence). The V gene lost 0 bases and the J gene lost 1 base, with 11 bases spanning the gap. The CDR3 is 16 amino acids. CDR3 coding DNA: TGTGCCAGCAGCTTGGGAAGGGCAGCGTCCTACAATGAGCAGTTCTTC. Translated, it gives CASSLGRAASYNEQFF.

V usage is TRBV11-2 and J usage is TRBJ2-7; TRBD2 agrees at 7 bases. Per germline, CDR1 SGHAT and CDR2 FQNNGV. CDR3 length: 14 residues. The V and J ends lost 3 bases and 5 bases, in that order; junction bases with no gene match: 7. The CDR3, as DNA: TGTGCCAGCAGCTTGCGGGGAGCGGGACACGAGCAGTACTTC. Translated, it gives CASSLRGAGHEQYF.

This chain connects TRBV5-1 to TRBJ2-1; 8 bases fit TRBD2. V was pared by 0 bases and J by 7 bases, with 15 bases of the junction left unmatched. Looked up from germline, CDR1 is SGHRS and CDR2 is YFSETQ. This CDR3 region has 18 residues. CDR3 sequence (DNA): TGCGCCAGCAGCTTGGCCGGCCCTGTCCTAGCGGGCGAGAATGAGCAGTTCTTC. Translation: CASSLAGPVLAGENEQFF.

The CDR3 protein is CASSSRSAGDEQYF. CDR3 in DNA: TGTGCCAGCAGCAGCCGCTCAGCGGGAGACGAGCAGTACTTC. The rearrangement uses TRBV12-3 or TRBV12-4 and TRBJ2-7, with 8 bases lining up with TRBD2. This CDR3 has 14 residues. Germline trimming cut 6 bases from V and 5 bases from J; bases unmatched to any gene: 9.

The CDR3 here is CASQGRGTDTQYF. DNA of the CDR3: TGCGCCAGTCAAGGAAGGGGGACAGATACGCAGTATTTT. The V call is TRBV5-1, the J call TRBJ2-3; D may be TRBD1 (6 bases). This CDR3 contains 13 residues. Germline V CDR1 and CDR2: SGHRS, YFSETQ. V dropped 8 bases and J dropped 3 bases, with 13 bases sitting between them.

This sequence joins TRBV28 and TRBJ1-3, with unresolved D. The length of the CDR3 is 14 residues. Per the germline V gene, CDR1 is MDHEN and CDR2 is SYDVKM. With 6 bases removed from V and 0 bases from J, the gap between germline ends came to 9 bases. In DNA form, the CDR3 reads TGTGCCAGCAGGGAACCCCTCTCTGGAAACACCATATATTTT. Translating it yields CASREPLSGNTIYF.

This clonotype was detected a few times. The gene calls are TRBV5-1 and TRBJ1-1; D gene uncertain. CDR1 and CDR2 (germline): SGHRS, YFSETQ. Trimming left V 0 bases short and J 1 base short, with 10 bases between. The CDR3 spans 15 residues. DNA of the CDR3: TGCGCCAGCAGCTTGGAGGCGGGAGCGAACACTGAAGCTTTCTTT. It codes for CASSLEAGANTEAFF.

This clonotype appeared a few times. The chain uses TRBV27 and TRBJ1-1; no firm D call. Germline V gene data show CDR1 as MNHEY and CDR2 as SMNVEV (reference sequence). The CDR3 consists of 14 residues. The V and J ends lost 6 bases and 9 bases respectively, with 20 bases between them. This CDR3 reads CASRVSSPERQAFF. The CDR3 DNA reads as TGTGCCAGCAGAGTGTCCAGCCCCGAAAGGCAAGCTTTCTTT.

CDR3 residues: CSAQHGPITIYNEQFF. CDR3 DNA: TGCAGTGCCCAACATGGACCGATTACTATCTACAATGAGCAGTTCTTC. V is TRBV20-1 and J is TRBJ2-1, with D hard to call. V was cut by 6 bases and J by 3 bases, with 21 bases left in between. Germline loops: CDR1 DFQATT, CDR2 SNEGSKA (reference sequence). The CDR3 is 16 amino acids.

The J gene is TRBJ1-1, the V gene TRBV5-1; 7 positions match TRBD1. CDR1 SGHRS and CDR2 YFSETQ come from the germline V gene. The CDR3 spans 14 residues. The J segment lost 3 bases and the V segment lost 4 bases, leaving 6 bases of the junction unmatched. In DNA, the CDR3 is TGCGCCAGCAGCCGCGACAGGGCGTACACTGAAGCTTTCTTT. Translated, it gives CASSRDRAYTEAFF. Filled out from reference TRBV5-1 and TRBJ1-1, the complete variable domain reads KAGVTQTPRYLIKTRGQQVTLSCSPISGHRSVSWYQQTPGQGLQFLFEYFSETQRNKGNFPGRFSGRQFSNSRSEMNVSTLELGDSALYLCASSRDRAYTEAFFGQGTRLTVV.

The chain combines TRBV5-1 with TRBJ2-2; weak D call: TRBD1 (5 bases). V was cut by 0 bases and J by 5 bases, with 11 bases left in between. This CDR3 has 15 amino acids. Germline V gives CDR1 SGHRS, CDR2 YFSETQ. CDR3 sequence reads: CASSLAQGRTGELFF. For the CDR3, the DNA is TGCGCCAGCAGCTTGGCGCAGGGTCGGACCGGGGAGCTGTTTTTT.

This clonotype was counted only a few times. J is TRBJ2-1 and V is TRBV19; TRBD2 matches 15 bases. Germline V gene data show CDR1 as LNHDA and CDR2 as SQIVND (reference sequence). The CDR3 runs to 16 residues. V lost 6 bases and J lost 7; bases outside the gene matches: 7. In DNA, the CDR3 is TGTGCCAGTAGAAAAACCGGGACTAGCGGGAGGAATGAGCAGTTCTTC. Translation: CASRKTGTSGRNEQFF.

This chain uses TRBV5-1 with TRBJ2-7; 8 bases are shared with TRBD1. Trimming at V came to 4 bases and at J to 6 bases, leaving 9 bases not matched to a gene. This CDR3 comprises 14 residues. Per germline, CDR1 SGHRS and CDR2 YFSETQ. In DNA form, the CDR3 reads TGCGCCAGCAGCCCTCGACAGGGGATGGGCGAGCAGTACTTC. This gives the protein CASSPRQGMGEQYF.

The J gene is TRBJ2-1, the V gene TRBV5-1; TRBD2 matches at 12 bases. Germline CDR1 SGHRS, CDR2 YFSETQ. Trimming cost V 0 bases and J 1 base; bases outside gene matches: 2. The CDR3 is 17 amino acids. CDR3 in amino acids: CASSLGLAGVSYNEQFF. CDR3 DNA sequence: TGCGCCAGCAGCTTGGGACTAGCGGGAGTGTCCTACAATGAGCAGTTCTTC.

This clonotype showed up just a few times. The rearrangement joins TRBV5-1 to TRBJ2-7; 7 nucleotides align to TRBD2. The J segment lost 6 bases and the V segment lost 5 bases, leaving 2 bases of the junction unmatched. In germline, CDR1 is SGHRS, CDR2 YFSETQ. CDR3 length equals 11 residues. This chain's CDR3 is CASRRGSEQYF. The CDR3 nucleotides read TGCGCCAGCAGGCGGGGGTCCGAGCAGTACTTC.

The chain uses TRBV29-1 and TRBJ1-2; the match to TRBD1 covers 10 bases. CDR3 size: 14 residues. Germline lookup yields CDR1 SQVTM and CDR2 ANQGSEA. V lost 3 bases and J lost 2; bases outside the gene matches: 3. The CDR3 sequence is CSVEMGQGNYGYTF. DNA of the CDR3: TGCAGCGTTGAGATGGGACAGGGGAACTATGGCTACACCTTC.